The rows below give T cell receptor beta chains drawn from one sample of a study of blood T cell repertoires in COVID-19. Sequencing used immunoSEQ multiplex PCR; TCRdb keeps in-frame clones, though not all of them. The sample has about 160,000 clones; about 81% are singletons. Sequences were obtained from peripheral blood. These receptors were obtained from a man in his 60s with active or convalescent COVID-19. The CDR3 runs from the conserved cysteine through the conserved F or W. Fields, in order: CDR3 DNA, CDR3 protein, clone size, J gene, D gene, V gene. D genes are given only for firm matches. The listing skips clone size in some rows; elsewhere it reads once, few, many or a size class.

CDR3nt: TGTGCCAGCAGTTCGACCCTTCTTGCCAGGGTTGGAGAGACCCAGTACTTC
CDR3aa: CASSSTLLARVGETQYF
abundance: few
j_gene: TRBJ2-5
d_gene: .
v_gene: TRBV28

CDR3nt: TGTGCCAGCAGGGACCCTTACGGGGGCTATGGCTACACCTTC
CDR3aa: CASRDPYGGYGYTF
abundance: .
j_gene: TRBJ1-2
d_gene: .
v_gene: TRBV6-5

CDR3nt: TGTGCCAGCATCCCGATCGACTCAAGCGCTTACGAGCAGTACTTC
CDR3aa: CASIPIDSSAYEQYF
abundance: .
j_gene: TRBJ2-7
d_gene: .
v_gene: TRBV11-2

CDR3nt: TGTGCCAGCAGCTTATACCGGGGTGCACCCCTCCACTTT
CDR3aa: CASSLYRGAPLHF
abundance: .
j_gene: TRBJ1-6
d_gene: .
v_gene: TRBV7-2

CDR3nt: TGCGCCAGCAGCGTGGACCCAGGGAGCAATCAGCCCCAGCATTTT
CDR3aa: CASSVDPGSNQPQHF
abundance: few
j_gene: TRBJ1-5
d_gene: .
v_gene: TRBV5-1

CDR3nt: TGTGCCAGCAGCGCGCGGGGGGCGGCCACCGGGGAGCTGTTTTTT
CDR3aa: CASSARGAATGELFF
abundance: few
j_gene: TRBJ2-2
d_gene: TRBD2
v_gene: TRBV11-2

CDR3nt: TGTGCCACCTTTTGGGGGCTGAACACTGAAGCTTTCTTT
CDR3aa: CATFWGLNTEAFF
abundance: .
j_gene: TRBJ1-1
d_gene: .
v_gene: TRBV6-6

CDR3nt: TGTGCCAGCAGCCCAAACAGGGAGAACTATGGCTACACCTTC
CDR3aa: CASSPNRENYGYTF
abundance: .
j_gene: TRBJ1-2
d_gene: .
v_gene: TRBV7-2

CDR3nt: TGTGCCACCAGCCTCCGAGCGGCAGATACGCAGTATTTT
CDR3aa: CATSLRAADTQYF
abundance: .
j_gene: TRBJ2-3
d_gene: .
v_gene: TRBV15

CDR3nt: TGTGCCAGCTCACTGGGACAGGGGGCACGAAATGAGCAGTTCTTC
CDR3aa: CASSLGQGARNEQFF
abundance: .
j_gene: TRBJ2-1
d_gene: TRBD1
v_gene: TRBV18

CDR3nt: TGTGCCAGCAGTTCCCCAGGGCGACAGGATAGCAATCAGCCCCAGCATTTT
CDR3aa: CASSSPGRQDSNQPQHF
abundance: few
j_gene: TRBJ1-5
d_gene: .
v_gene: TRBV28

CDR3nt: TGTGCCAGTAGTCTCTCCGGGACAACTAACACTGAAGCTTTCTTT
CDR3aa: CASSLSGTTNTEAFF
abundance: .
j_gene: TRBJ1-1
d_gene: .
v_gene: TRBV19

CDR3nt: TGTGCCAGCAGTCTTCCGGGACAGGGGGGATACTCTGGAAACACCATATATTTT
CDR3aa: CASSLPGQGGYSGNTIYF
abundance: few
j_gene: TRBJ1-3
d_gene: TRBD1
v_gene: TRBV2

CDR3nt: TGCAGTGCTAGTGGTGGGAGTGAGAACGAGCAGTACTTC
CDR3aa: CSASGGSENEQYF
abundance: many
j_gene: TRBJ2-7
d_gene: .
v_gene: TRBV20-1